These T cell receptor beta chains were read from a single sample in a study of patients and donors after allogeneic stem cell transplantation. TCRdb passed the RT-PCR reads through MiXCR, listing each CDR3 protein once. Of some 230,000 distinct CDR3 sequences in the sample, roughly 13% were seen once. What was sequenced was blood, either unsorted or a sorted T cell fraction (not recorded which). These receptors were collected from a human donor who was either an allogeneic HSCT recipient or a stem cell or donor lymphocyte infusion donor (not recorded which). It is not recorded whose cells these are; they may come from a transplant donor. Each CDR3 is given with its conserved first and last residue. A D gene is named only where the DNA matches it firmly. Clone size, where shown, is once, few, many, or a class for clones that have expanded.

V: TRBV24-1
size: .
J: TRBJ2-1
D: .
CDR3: CATSDLLSSSYNEQFF
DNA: TGTGCCACCAGTGATTTGTTGAGCAGCTCCTACAATGAGCAGTTCTTC

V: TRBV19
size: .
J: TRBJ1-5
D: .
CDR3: CASSKFWVSAPHNQPQHF
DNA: TGTGCCAGTAGTAAGTTTTGGGTCTCCGCCCCACACAATCAGCCCCAGCATTTT

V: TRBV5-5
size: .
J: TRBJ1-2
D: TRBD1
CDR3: CASSHRTGVVGYTF
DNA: TGTGCCAGCAGCCATAGGACAGGGGTGGTTGGCTACACCTTC

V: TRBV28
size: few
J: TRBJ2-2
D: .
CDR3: CASERTGELFF
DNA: TGTGCCAGCGAACGGACCGGGGAGCTGTTTTTT

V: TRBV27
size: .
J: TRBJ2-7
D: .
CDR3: CASNARGGSSYEQYF
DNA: TGTGCCAGCAATGCCCGAGGGGGAAGCTCCTACGAGCAGTACTTC

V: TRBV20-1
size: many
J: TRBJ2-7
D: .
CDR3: CSARDLITGYEQYF
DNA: TGCAGTGCTAGAGACCTCATAACGGGATACGAGCAGTACTTC

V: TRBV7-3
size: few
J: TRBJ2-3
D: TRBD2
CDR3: CASSLGGGLSTDTQYF
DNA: TGTGCCAGCAGCCTCGGGGGGGGCCTTAGCACAGATACGCAGTATTTT

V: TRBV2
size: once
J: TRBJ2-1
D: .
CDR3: CASSDIRGQGNEQFF
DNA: TGTGCCAGCAGTGACATCAGGGGTCAAGGCAATGAGCAGTTCTTC

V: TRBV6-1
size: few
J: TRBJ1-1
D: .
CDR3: CASSEGGPGGLLNTEAFF
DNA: TGTGCCAGCAGTGAAGGGGGCCCGGGGGGTCTTTTGAACACTGAAGCTTTCTTT

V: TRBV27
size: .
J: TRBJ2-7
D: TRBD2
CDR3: CASSSLAGSSYEQYF
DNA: TGTGCCAGCAGTTCCCTAGCGGGAAGCTCCTACGAGCAGTACTTC

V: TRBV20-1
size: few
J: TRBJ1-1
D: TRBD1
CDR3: CSARGLDRANTEAFF
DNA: TGCAGTGCTAGAGGGTTGGACAGGGCGAACACTGAAGCTTTCTTT

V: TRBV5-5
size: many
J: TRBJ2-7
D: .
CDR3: CASSYDRYEQYF
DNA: TGTGCCAGCAGCTACGACAGGTACGAGCAGTACTTC

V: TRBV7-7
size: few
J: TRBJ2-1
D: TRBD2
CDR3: CASSLATWGAGEGSYNEQFF
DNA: TGTGCCAGCAGCTTAGCCACTTGGGGAGCGGGGGAGGGCTCCTACAATGAGCAGTTCTTC

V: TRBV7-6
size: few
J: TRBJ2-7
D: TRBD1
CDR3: CASSLGPGQGYEQYF
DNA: TGTGCCAGCAGCTTAGGTCCCGGACAGGGCTACGAGCAGTACTTC

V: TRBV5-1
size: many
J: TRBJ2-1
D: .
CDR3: CASSFGFSAAYNEQFF
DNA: TGCGCCAGCAGCTTTGGGTTTAGCGCGGCATACAATGAGCAGTTCTTC

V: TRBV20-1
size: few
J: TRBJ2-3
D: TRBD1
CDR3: CSAREKTGYTDTQFF
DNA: TGCAGTGCTAGAGAAAAGACAGGGTACACAGATACGCAGTTTTTT

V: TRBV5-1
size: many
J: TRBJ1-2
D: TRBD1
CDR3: CASSLEGTGVYGYTF
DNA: TGCGCCAGCAGCTTGGAAGGGACAGGGGTATATGGCTACACCTTC

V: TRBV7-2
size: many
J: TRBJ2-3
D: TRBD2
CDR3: CASSLGGLAGPDTQYF
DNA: TGTGCCAGCAGCTTAGGGGGACTAGCGGGGCCAGATACGCAGTATTTT

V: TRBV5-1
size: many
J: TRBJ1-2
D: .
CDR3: CASSLEAGGGTGYTF
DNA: TGCGCCAGCAGCTTGGAAGCTGGCGGGGGGACTGGCTACACCTTC

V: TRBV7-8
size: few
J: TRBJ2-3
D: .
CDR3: CASSLLRGQTDTQYF
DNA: TGTGCCAGCAGCCTCCTCCGGGGGCAGACAGATACGCAGTATTTT

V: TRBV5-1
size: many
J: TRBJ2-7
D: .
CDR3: CASSSGALVPYEQYF
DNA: TGCGCCAGCAGCTCGGGGGCCCTGGTCCCCTACGAGCAGTACTTC

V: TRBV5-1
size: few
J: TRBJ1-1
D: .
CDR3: CASSLTGGTFVAEAFF
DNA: TGCGCCAGCAGCTTGACGGGGGGGACTTTTGTAGCTGAAGCTTTCTTT

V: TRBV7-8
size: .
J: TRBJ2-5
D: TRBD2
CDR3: CASSSGTRYQETQYF
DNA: TGTGCCAGCAGCTCCGGGACTAGATACCAAGAGACCCAGTACTTC

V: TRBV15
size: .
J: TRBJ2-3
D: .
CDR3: CATSRLGSTDTQYF
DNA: TGTGCCACCAGCAGGCTTGGGAGCACAGATACGCAGTATTTT

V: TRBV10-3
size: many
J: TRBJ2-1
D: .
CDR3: CAIKAGSNSYNEQFF
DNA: TGTGCCATCAAGGCAGGGAGCAACTCCTACAATGAGCAGTTCTTC

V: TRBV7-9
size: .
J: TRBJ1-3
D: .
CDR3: CASSLSGDGNTIYF
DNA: TGTGCCAGCAGCTTATCGGGGGACGGAAACACCATATATTTT

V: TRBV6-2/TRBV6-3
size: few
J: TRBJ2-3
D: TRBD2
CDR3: CASSRFPSGNVWDTQYF
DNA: TGTGCCAGCAGTCGCTTTCCTAGCGGAAACGTCTGGGATACGCAGTATTTT

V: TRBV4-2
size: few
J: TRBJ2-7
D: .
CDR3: CASSQSQGRTPYEQYF
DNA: TGTGCCAGCAGCCAAAGTCAGGGGCGAACACCCTACGAGCAGTACTTC

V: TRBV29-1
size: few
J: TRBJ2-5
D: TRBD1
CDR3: CSVNYRGLETQYF
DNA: TGCAGCGTTAATTACAGGGGTCTGGAGACCCAGTACTTC

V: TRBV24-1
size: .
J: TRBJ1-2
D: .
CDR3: CATSDFGREGLGYTF
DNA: TGTGCCACCAGTGATTTCGGAAGGGAAGGGCTCGGCTACACCTTC

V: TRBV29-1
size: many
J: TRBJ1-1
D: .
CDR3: CSVGRVGITEAFF
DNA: TGCAGCGTTGGGCGGGTAGGAATCACTGAAGCTTTCTTT

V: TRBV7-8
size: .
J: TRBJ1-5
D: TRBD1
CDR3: CASSLVSSGGRNNQPQHF
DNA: TGTGCCAGCAGCTTAGTTAGTTCAGGGGGCCGGAACAATCAGCCCCAGCATTTT

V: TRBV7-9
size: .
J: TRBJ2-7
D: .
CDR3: CASSLLGTAYEQYF
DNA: TGTGCCAGCAGCTTACTTGGGACGGCCTACGAGCAGTACTTC

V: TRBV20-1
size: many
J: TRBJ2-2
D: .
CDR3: CSVGGRNTGELFF
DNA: TGCAGTGTTGGAGGGAGGAACACCGGGGAGCTGTTTTTT

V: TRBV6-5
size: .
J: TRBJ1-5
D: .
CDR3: CASSYGGGGQPQHF
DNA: TGTGCCAGCAGTTACGGCGGGGGCGGTCAGCCCCAGCATTTT

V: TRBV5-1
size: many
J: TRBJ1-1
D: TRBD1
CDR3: CASSLELRGPDTEAFF
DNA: TGCGCCAGCAGCTTGGAGTTGAGGGGGCCGGACACTGAAGCTTTCTTT

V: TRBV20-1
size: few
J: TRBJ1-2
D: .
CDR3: CSARDRGAKINYGYTF
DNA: TGCAGTGCTAGAGATCGGGGAGCAAAAATTAACTATGGCTACACCTTC